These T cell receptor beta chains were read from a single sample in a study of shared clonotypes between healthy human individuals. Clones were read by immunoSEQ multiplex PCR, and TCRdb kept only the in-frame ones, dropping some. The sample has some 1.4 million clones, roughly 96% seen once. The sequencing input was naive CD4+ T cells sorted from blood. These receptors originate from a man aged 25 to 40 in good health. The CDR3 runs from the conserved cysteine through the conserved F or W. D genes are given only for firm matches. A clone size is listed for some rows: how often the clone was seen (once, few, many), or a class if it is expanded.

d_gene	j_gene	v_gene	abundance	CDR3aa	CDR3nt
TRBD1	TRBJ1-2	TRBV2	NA	CASSGDSANYGYTF	TGTGCCAGCTCTGGGGACAGTGCTAACTATGGCTACACCTTC
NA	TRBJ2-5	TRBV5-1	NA	CASSLPTQETQYF	TGCGCCAGCAGCTTGCCGACACAAGAGACCCAGTACTTC
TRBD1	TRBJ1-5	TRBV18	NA	CASSPDRAGQPQHF	TGTGCCAGCTCACCCGACAGGGCAGGGCAGCCCCAGCATTTT
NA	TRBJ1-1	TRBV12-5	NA	CASGLKARAGEAFF	TGTGCTAGTGGTTTGAAGGCAAGGGCAGGGGAAGCTTTCTTT
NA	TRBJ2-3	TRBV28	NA	CASSFGDTQYF	TGTGCCAGCAGTTTTGGAGATACGCAGTATTTT
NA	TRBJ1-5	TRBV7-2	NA	CASSFDSGNQPQHF	TGTGCCAGCAGTTTTGACAGCGGCAATCAGCCCCAGCATTTT
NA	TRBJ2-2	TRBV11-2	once	CASSSQASAITGELFF	TGTGCCAGCAGCTCCCAAGCTAGCGCGATAACCGGGGAGCTGTTTTTT
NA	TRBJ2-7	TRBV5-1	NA	CASSGGTGTGSYEQYF	TGCGCCAGCAGCGGGGGGACCGGGACTGGCTCCTACGAGCAGTACTTC
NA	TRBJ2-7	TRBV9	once	CASSVGGGEQYF	TGTGCCAGCAGCGTTGGGGGTGGGGAGCAGTACTTC
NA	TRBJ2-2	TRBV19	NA	CASSPLPGELFF	TGTGCCAGTAGCCCACTCCCCGGGGAGCTGTTTTTT
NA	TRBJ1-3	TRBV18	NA	CASSPPGDLGNTIYF	TGTGCCAGCTCCCCCCCCGGGGATCTCGGAAACACCATATATTTT
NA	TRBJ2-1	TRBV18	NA	CATLGAYNEQFF	TGTGCCACTCTGGGGGCTTACAATGAGCAGTTCTTC
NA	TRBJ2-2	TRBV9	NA	CASTQRQNTGELFF	TGTGCCAGCACCCAAAGACAGAACACCGGGGAGCTGTTTTTT
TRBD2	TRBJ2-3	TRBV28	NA	CASSLIGTSLTDTQYF	TGTGCCAGCAGTTTAATCGGGACTAGCCTCACAGATACGCAGTATTTT
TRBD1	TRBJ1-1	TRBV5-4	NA	CASSRDSYEAFF	TGTGCCAGCAGCCGGGACAGTTATGAAGCTTTCTTT
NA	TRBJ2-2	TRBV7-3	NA	CASSLDLNTGELFF	TGTGCCAGCAGCTTAGATTTGAACACCGGGGAGCTGTTTTTT
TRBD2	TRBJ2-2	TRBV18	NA	CASSRGLEDTGELFF	TGTGCCAGCTCACGGGGACTAGAGGACACCGGGGAGCTGTTTTTT
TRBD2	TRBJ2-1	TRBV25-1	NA	CASSEHSGRGNNEQFF	TGTGCCAGCAGTGAACACAGCGGGAGAGGCAACAATGAGCAGTTCTTC
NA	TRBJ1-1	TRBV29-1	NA	CSVEPPGNTEAFF	TGCAGCGTTGAACCCCCCGGTAACACTGAAGCTTTCTTT
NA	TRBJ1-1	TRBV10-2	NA	CASSVQEWNTEAFF	TGCGCCAGCAGTGTACAGGAGTGGAACACTGAAGCTTTCTTT
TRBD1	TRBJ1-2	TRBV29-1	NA	CSVTQGNYGYTF	TGCAGCGTTACACAGGGGAACTATGGCTACACCTTC
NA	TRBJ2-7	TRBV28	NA	CASSYATTSSYEQYF	TGTGCCAGCAGTTACGCAACTACGAGCTCCTACGAGCAGTACTTC
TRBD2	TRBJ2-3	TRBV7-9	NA	CASSTGTSADTQYF	TGTGCCAGCAGCACCGGGACTAGTGCAGATACGCAGTATTTT
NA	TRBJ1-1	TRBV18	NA	CASSPSAGLNTEAFF	TGTGCCAGCTCACCATCGGCAGGGTTGAACACTGAAGCTTTCTTT
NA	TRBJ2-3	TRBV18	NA	CASSPFVGGSTDTQYF	TGTGCCAGCTCACCATTCGTGGGAGGTAGCACAGATACGCAGTATTTT
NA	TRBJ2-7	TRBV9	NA	CASSVVWSKGRDEQYF	TGTGCCAGCAGCGTAGTCTGGTCTAAGGGGCGTGACGAGCAGTACTTC
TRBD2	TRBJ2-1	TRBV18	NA	CASSPVAGSYNEQFF	TGTGCCAGCTCACCGGTAGCGGGGTCCTACAATGAGCAGTTCTTC
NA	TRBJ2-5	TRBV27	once	CASSPLAGAQETQYF	TGTGCCAGCAGTCCCCTCGCAGGGGCGCAGGAGACCCAGTACTTC
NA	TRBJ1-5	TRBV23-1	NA	CASSPHRDDQPQHF	TGCGCCAGCAGTCCTCACAGGGATGATCAGCCCCAGCATTTT
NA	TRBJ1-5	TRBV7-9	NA	CASSLVGGGGNQPQHF	TGTGCCAGCAGCTTAGTTGGCGGGGGAGGCAATCAGCCCCAGCATTTT
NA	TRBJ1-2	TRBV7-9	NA	CASSLAGGNHYGYTF	TGTGCCAGCAGCTTAGCGGGCGGGAACCACTATGGCTACACCTTC
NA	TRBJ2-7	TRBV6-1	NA	CASSEGVSRDYEQYF	TGTGCCAGCAGTGAAGGTGTAAGTCGGGATTACGAGCAGTACTTC
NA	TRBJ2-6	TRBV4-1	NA	CASSQQGTGANVLTF	TGCGCCAGCAGCCAACAGGGGACTGGGGCCAACGTCCTGACTTTC
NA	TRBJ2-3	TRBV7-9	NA	CPPSSRQYF	TGTCCCCCTTCCTCAAGGCAGTATTTT
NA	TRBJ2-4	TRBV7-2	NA	CASSLGRGREPKNIQYF	TGTGCCAGCAGCTTAGGCCGGGGAAGGGAGCCCAAAAACATTCAGTACTTC
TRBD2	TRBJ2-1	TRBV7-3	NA	CASSLNPSGRVNYNEQFF	TGTGCCAGCAGCTTAAATCCTAGCGGGAGGGTAAACTACAATGAGCAGTTCTTC
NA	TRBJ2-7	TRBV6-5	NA	CASSRDLASYEQYF	TGTGCCAGCAGTCGGGACCTAGCCTCCTACGAGCAGTACTTC
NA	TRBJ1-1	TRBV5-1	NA	CASSGRDGGRTEAFF	TGCGCCAGCAGCGGAAGGGACGGGGGTCGGACTGAAGCTTTCTTT
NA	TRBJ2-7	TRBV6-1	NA	CASRVGAYEQYF	TGTGCCAGCAGGGTCGGGGCCTACGAGCAGTACTTC
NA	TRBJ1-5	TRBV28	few	CATLTTVTVNQPQHF	TGTGCCACCCTTACGACCGTCACGGTAAATCAGCCCCAGCATTTT
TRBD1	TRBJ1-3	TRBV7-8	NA	CASSLGTGYGNTIYF	TGTGCCAGCAGCTTAGGGACAGGGTACGGAAACACCATATATTTT
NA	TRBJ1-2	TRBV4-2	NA	CASSSKDTSIGYTF	TGTGCCAGCAGCTCGAAGGACACATCGATCGGCTACACCTTC
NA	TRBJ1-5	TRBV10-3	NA	CAISEGNQPQHF	TGTGCCATCAGTGAGGGCAATCAGCCCCAGCATTTT
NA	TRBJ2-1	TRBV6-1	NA	CASSLRVHEQFF	TGTGCCAGCAGTCTCAGGGTCCATGAGCAGTTCTTC
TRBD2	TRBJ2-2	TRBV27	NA	CASSLSASGRAFGELFF	TGTGCCAGCAGTTTATCGGCTAGCGGGAGGGCCTTCGGGGAGCTGTTTTTT
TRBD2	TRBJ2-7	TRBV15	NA	CATSRPGLASNEQYF	TGTGCCACCAGCAGACCCGGACTAGCGTCCAACGAGCAGTACTTC
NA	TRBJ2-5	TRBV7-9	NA	CASTPGAGQETQYF	TGTGCCAGCACCCCTGGGGCAGGTCAAGAGACCCAGTACTTC
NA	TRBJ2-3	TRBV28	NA	CASSPTGTQYF	TGTGCCAGCAGTCCAACGGGTACGCAGTATTTT
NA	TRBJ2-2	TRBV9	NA	CASSVRGSGELFF	TGTGCCAGCAGCGTAAGGGGGTCCGGGGAGCTGTTTTTT
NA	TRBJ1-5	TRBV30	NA	CAWSQTGNQPQHF	TGTGCCTGGAGTCAAACAGGGAATCAGCCCCAGCATTTT
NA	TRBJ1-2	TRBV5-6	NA	CASSLAFTGSGYTF	TGTGCCAGCAGCTTGGCCTTCACGGGTTCGGGCTACACCTTC
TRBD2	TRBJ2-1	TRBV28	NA	CASSWGGSSYNEQFF	TGTGCCAGCAGTTGGGGAGGGAGCTCCTACAATGAGCAGTTCTTC
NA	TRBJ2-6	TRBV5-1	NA	CASSLFGDSGANVLTF	TGCGCCAGCAGCTTGTTTGGGGACTCTGGGGCCAACGTCCTGACTTTC
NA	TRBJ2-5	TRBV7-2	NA	CASSFRAYQETQYF	TGTGCCAGCAGCTTCCGGGCGTACCAAGAGACCCAGTACTTC
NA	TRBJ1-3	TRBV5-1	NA	CASSRTAGNTIYF	TGCGCCAGCAGCCGGACAGCCGGAAACACCATATATTTT
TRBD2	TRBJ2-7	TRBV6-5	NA	CASSYFGTSGTYEQYF	TGTGCCAGCAGTTACTTCGGGACTAGCGGTACCTACGAGCAGTACTTC
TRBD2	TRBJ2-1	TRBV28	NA	CASSQHLGLAVYNEQFF	TGTGCCAGCAGCCAGCACCTGGGGCTAGCGGTCTACAATGAGCAGTTCTTC
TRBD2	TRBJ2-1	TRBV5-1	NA	CARLRTSGSPSPYYYNEQFF	TGCGCCAGGCTCCGGACTAGCGGGAGTCCGTCCCCCTACTACTACAATGAGCAGTTCTTC
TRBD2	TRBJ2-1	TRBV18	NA	CASSGIAGSSYNEQFF	TGTGCCAGCTCGGGAATAGCGGGATCCTCCTACAATGAGCAGTTCTTC
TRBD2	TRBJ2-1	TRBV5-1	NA	CASSLGSTSGRVNEQFF	TGCGCCAGCAGCTTGGGTTCAACTAGCGGGAGAGTCAATGAGCAGTTCTTC